This T cell receptor beta chain was documented in a study of CD8+CD57+ T cells in acquired aplastic anemia. Overall study context: Sorted CD4+ and CD8+ cells gave a mean 3.2 ug DNA, range roughly 0.19 to 30 ug.

This clonotype has a count of ten or more. Antigen unknown. Investigators profiled TCR beta VDJ and CDR3 from genomic DNA template. TCRdb redid the calling of the reads with MiXCR, one entry per CDR3 protein. This sample has under 350,000 distinct CDR3 sequences, with 45% to 65% found just once. Germline CDR1 and CDR2: DFQATT and SNEGSKA (reference sequence). The CDR3 totals 11 residues. Trimming pared 7 bases from V and 6 bases from J, leaving 12 bases between. Study-wide results and limits: Patients did not significantly differ from controls in CD8+ Simpson's diversity.

Patients sequenced had flow cytometry evidence of CD8+CD57+ cell expansion. The enrolled patients all had severe acquired aplastic anemia. At blood sampling, none of the patients had yet received therapy. This sequence was found in a human donor with aplastic anemia. The source material was sorted CD4+, CD8+, or CD8+CD57+ T cells (not recorded which) from PBMCs. The V and J genes are TRBV20-1 and TRBJ1-2; D uncertain. The CDR3 DNA reads as TGCAGTGTAAAGCCCGGTAATGGCTACACCTTC. It yields the protein CSVKPGNGYTF.